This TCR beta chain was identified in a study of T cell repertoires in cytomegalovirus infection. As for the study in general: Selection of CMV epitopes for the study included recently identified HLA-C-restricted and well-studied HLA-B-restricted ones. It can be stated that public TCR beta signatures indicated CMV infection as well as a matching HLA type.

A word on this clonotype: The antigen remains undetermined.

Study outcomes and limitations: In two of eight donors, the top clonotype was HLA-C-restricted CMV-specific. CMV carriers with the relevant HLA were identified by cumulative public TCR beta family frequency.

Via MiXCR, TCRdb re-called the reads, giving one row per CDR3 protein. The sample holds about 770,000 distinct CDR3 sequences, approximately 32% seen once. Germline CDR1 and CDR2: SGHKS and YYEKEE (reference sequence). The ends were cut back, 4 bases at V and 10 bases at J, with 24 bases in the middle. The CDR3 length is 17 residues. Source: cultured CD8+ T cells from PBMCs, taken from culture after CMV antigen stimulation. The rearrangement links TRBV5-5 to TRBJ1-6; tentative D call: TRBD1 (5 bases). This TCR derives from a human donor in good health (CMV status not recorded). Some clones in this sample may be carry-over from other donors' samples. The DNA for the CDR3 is TGTGCCAGCAGCCTTGGGGACGGCGCCAGAAGTCGCTCACCCCTCCACTTT. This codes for CASSLGDGARSRSPLHF.